This T cell receptor beta chain was profiled in a study of blood T cell repertoires in COVID-19. Background on the study: The United States, Italy and Spain supplied acute and convalescent COVID-19 samples. In each case, the material was cDNA or gDNA derived from T cells, B-cell-depleted T cells, or PBMCs.

Profiled with immunoSEQ multiplex PCR; TCRdb holds only in-frame clones, not every one. The sample has about 140,000 clones, 80% to 90% seen once; the top ten hold more than 4%. The sample taken for sequencing was peripheral blood. This clonotype originated in a woman aged 40 to 49 with acute or convalescent COVID-19.

CDR3 bases: TGTGCCAGCACCCGCGGGGGATCAGATACGCAGTATTTT. Its protein product is CASTRGGSDTQYF. The chain couples TRBV9 to TRBJ2-3; TRBD2 matches at 7 bases. Unmatched junction bases numbered 5, after V lost 6 bases and J lost 4 bases. The CDR3 totals 13 residues. CDR1 and CDR2 from the germline V gene are SGDLS and YYNGEE.